This record covers a single T cell receptor beta chain. Its antigen specificity is not known. No much larger clone exists at a distance of one base, and base qualities are not known. The germline V gene yields SNHLY for CDR1 and FYNNEI for CDR2. At the junction V is shortened by 7 bases and J by 2 bases, with 18 bases in between. The cysteine opens and the phenylalanine closes a CDR3 of 15 amino acids. The sequence is cut down to CDR3 DNA, 45 bases in frame from base 1. This record belongs to a study of T cell changes during pregnancy in multiple sclerosis (dated by TCRdb to the late 2010s). Turning to the overall study: In women with multiple sclerosis, the researchers looked at how the T cell repertoire shifted as pregnancy progressed.

The library was built by means of the immunoSEQ multiplex PCR assay. The source is immuneACCESS, and TCRdb retained only in-frame sequences with V and J called. Part of the clones is not carried over; for the studies checked, unresolved V genes explain less than half of this, and the remainder is unexplained. The sample includes fewer than 50,000 clones, with under 95% observed a single time. Of the sample, approximately 0.79% is held by the ten largest clones. The sample in question was CD4+ T cells from peripheral blood mononuclear cells, obtained in the third trimester of pregnancy. The chain joins TRBV2 to TRBJ2-7, and perhaps TRBD2 as D gene, on 6 matching bases. The receptor's source is a female donor with multiple sclerosis, enrolled in a pregnancy study. The DNA sequence reads TGTGCCAGCAACCAGGACTACTCACTCACCTACGAGCAGTACTTC. It translates as CASNQDYSLTYEQYF.